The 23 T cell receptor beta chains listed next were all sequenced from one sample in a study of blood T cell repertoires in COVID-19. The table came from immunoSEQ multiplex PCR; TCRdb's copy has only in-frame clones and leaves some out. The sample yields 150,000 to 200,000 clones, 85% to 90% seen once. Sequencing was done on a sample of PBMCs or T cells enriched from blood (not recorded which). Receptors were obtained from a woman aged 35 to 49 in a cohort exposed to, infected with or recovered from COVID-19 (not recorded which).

The CDR3, as DNA: TGTGCCAGCAGCCCCAGGGGAAGCTATGGCTACACCTTC. Encoded protein: CASSPRGSYGYTF. This chain links TRBV13 with TRBJ1-2; D might be TRBD1 (6 bases). Trimming removed 5 bases at V and 4 bases at J, with 11 bases between. The CDR3 extends over 13 amino acids. CDR1 PRHDT and CDR2 FYEKMQ come from the germline V gene (reference sequence).

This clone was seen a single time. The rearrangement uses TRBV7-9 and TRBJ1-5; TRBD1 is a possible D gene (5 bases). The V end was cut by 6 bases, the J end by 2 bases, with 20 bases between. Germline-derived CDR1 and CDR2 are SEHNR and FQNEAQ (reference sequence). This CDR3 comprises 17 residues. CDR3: CASSLFGGSRGNQPQHF. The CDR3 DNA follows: TGTGCCAGCAGTCTTTTTGGGGGGAGTAGGGGCAATCAGCCCCAGCATTTT.

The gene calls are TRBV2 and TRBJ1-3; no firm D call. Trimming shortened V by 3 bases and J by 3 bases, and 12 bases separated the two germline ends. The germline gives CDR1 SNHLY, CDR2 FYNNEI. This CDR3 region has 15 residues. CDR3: CASSDLGEVGNTIYF. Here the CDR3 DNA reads TGTGCCAGCAGTGACCTCGGTGAAGTTGGAAACACCATATATTTT.

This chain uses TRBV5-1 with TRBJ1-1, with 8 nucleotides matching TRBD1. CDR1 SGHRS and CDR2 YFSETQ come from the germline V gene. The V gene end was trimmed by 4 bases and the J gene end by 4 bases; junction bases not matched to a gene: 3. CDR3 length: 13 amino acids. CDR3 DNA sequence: TGCGCCAGCAGCCTCACAGGGGGCACTGAAGCTTTCTTT. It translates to CASSLTGGTEAFF.

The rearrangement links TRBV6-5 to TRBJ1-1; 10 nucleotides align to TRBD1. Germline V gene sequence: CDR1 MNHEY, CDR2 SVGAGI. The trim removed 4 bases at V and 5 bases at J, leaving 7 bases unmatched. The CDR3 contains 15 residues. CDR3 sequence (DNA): TGTGCCAGCAGTTTGGGACAGGGGTTTAGGACTGAAGCTTTCTTT. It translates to CASSLGQGFRTEAFF.

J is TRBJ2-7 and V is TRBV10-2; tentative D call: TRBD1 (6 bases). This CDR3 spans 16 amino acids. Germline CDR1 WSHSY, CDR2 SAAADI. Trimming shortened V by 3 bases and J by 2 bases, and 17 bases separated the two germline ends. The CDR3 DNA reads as TGCGCCAGCAGTGACCTGCGGCAGGGGATCACCTACGAGCAGTACTTC. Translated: CASSDLRQGITYEQYF.

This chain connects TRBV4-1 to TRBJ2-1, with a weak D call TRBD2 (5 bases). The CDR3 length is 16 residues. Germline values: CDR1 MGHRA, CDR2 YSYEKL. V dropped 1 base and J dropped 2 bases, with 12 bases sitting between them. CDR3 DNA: TGCGCCAGCAGCCAAGCAAGCGGTGCCCCCTACAATGAGCAGTTCTTC. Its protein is CASSQASGAPYNEQFF.

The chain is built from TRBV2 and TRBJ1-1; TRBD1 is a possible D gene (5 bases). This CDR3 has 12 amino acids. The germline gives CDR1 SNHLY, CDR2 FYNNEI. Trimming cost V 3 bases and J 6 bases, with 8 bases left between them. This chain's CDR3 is CASSEGGSEAFF. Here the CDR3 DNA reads TGTGCCAGCAGTGAGGGGGGTTCTGAAGCTTTCTTT.

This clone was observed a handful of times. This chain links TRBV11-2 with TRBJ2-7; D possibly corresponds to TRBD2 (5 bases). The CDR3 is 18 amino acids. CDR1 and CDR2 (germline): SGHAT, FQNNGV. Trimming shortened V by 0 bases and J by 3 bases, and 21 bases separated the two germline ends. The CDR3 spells CASSLEWSGSGLSYEQYF. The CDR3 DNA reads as TGTGCCAGCAGCTTAGAGTGGTCTGGTTCCGGACTGAGCTACGAGCAGTACTTC.

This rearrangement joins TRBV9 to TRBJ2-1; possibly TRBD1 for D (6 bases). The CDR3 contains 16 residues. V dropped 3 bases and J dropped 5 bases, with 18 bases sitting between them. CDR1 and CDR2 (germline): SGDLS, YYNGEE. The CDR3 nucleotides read TGTGCCAGCAGCGGAAACAGGGTTGCGTTGGACAATGAGCAGTTCTTC. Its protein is CASSGNRVALDNEQFF.

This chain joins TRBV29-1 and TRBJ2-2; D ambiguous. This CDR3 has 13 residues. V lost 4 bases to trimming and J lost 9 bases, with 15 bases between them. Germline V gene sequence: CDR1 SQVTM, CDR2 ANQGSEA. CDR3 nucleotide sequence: TGCAGCGTTGGATATCTACTAACCCGGGAGCTGTTTTTT. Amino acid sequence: CSVGYLLTRELFF.

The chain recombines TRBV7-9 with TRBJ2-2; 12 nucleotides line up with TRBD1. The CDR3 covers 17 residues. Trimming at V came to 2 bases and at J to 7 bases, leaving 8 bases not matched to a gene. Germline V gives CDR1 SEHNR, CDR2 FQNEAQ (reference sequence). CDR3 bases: TGTGCCAGCAGCTTAATTGGAGGGACAGGGGGCGGCGGGGAGCTGTTTTTT. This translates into CASSLIGGTGGGGELFF.

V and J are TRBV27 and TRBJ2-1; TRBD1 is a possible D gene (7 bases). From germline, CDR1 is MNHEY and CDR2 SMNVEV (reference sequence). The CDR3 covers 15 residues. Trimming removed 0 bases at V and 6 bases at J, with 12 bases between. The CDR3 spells CASSLSWQGGNEQFF. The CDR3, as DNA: TGTGCCAGCAGTTTATCCTGGCAGGGGGGCAATGAGCAGTTCTTC.

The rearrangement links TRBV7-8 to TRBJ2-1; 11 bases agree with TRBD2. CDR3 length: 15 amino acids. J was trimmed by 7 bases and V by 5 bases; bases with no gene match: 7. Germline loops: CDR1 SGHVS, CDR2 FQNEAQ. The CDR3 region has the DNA TGTGCCAGCAGCAAAGGGACTAGCGGACAGAATGAGCAGTTCTTC. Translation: CASSKGTSGQNEQFF.

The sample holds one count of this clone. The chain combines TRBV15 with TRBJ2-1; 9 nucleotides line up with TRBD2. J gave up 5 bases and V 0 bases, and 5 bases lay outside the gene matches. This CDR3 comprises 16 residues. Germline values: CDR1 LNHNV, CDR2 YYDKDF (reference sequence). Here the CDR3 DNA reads TGTGCCACCAGCAGAGAGGCAGCGGGGGGTAACAATGAGCAGTTCTTC. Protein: CATSREAAGGNNEQFF.

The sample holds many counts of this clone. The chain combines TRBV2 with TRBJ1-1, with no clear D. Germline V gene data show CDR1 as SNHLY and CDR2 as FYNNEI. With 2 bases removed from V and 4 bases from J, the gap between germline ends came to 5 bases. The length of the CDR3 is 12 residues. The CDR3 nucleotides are TGTGCCAGCAGTGAATCTACCACTGAAGCTTTCTTT. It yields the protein CASSESTTEAFF.

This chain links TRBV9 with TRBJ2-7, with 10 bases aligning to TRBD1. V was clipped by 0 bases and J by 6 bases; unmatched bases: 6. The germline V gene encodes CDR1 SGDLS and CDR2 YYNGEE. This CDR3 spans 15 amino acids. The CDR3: CASSVEGGTGVEQYF. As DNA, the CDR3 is TGTGCCAGCAGCGTAGAAGGTGGGACAGGGGTCGAGCAGTACTTC.

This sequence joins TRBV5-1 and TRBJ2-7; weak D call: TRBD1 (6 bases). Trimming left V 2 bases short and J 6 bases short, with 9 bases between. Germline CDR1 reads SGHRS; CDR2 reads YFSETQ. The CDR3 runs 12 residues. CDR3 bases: TGCGCCAGCAGCTTAACAGGGCGCGAGCAGTACTTC. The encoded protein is CASSLTGREQYF.

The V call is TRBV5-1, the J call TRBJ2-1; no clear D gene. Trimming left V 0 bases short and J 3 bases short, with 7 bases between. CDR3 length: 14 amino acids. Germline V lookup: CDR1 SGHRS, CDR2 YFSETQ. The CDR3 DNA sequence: TGCGCCAGCAGCTTGGGTGGAGACTACAATGAGCAGTTCTTC. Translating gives CASSLGGDYNEQFF.

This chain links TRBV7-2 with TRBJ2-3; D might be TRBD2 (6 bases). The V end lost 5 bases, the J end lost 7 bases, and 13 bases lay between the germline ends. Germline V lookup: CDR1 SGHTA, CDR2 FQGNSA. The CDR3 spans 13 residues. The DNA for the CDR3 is TGTGCCAGCAGCCTTTATAGCGGTAATACGCAGTATTTT. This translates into CASSLYSGNTQYF.

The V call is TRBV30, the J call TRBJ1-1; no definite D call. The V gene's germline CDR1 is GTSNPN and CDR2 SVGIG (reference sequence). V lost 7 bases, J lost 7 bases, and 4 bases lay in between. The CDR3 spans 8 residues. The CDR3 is CASLEAFF. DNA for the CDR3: TGTGCCTCACTTGAAGCTTTCTTT.

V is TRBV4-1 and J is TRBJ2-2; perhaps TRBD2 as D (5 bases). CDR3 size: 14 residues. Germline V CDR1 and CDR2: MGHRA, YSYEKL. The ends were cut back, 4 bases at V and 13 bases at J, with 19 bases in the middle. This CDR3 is CASSPASRAGGLFF. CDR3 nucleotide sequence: TGCGCCAGCAGCCCCGCCTCGCGGGCCGGTGGGCTGTTTTTT.

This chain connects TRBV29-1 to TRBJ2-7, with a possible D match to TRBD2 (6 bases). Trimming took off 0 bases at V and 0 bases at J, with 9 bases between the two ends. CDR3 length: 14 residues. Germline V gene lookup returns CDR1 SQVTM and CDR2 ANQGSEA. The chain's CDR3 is CSVEDRDSSYEQYF. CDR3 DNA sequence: TGCAGCGTTGAAGATCGGGACTCCTCCTACGAGCAGTACTTC.